A selection of T cell receptor beta chains follows, all from one sample in a study of vaccination and CD4 T cells after COVID-19. TCRdb reprocessed the PCR reads with MiXCR, giving one entry per CDR3 protein. The repertoire holds 13,000 or so distinct CDR3 sequences, with around 26% as singletons. Their antigen targets remain unknown. The sequenced material came from CD4+ T cells from blood, cultured in vitro. These receptors all stem from a human donor who had recovered from COVID-19. Each CDR3 is given with its conserved first and last residue. The D gene is left open where the match is weak. The size of a clone is reported for some rows only, either as once, few or many, or as a class for expanded clones.

clone_size: few; j_call: TRBJ2-1; d_call: NA; v_call: TRBV5-4; cdr3_nt: TGTGCCAGCAGCTTGGTCCGGGGGGCCAATGAGCAGTTCTTC; cdr3_aa: CASSLVRGANEQFF
clone_size: few; j_call: TRBJ1-2; d_call: NA; v_call: TRBV27; cdr3_nt: TGTGCCAGCAGTTTATCCTTGGAGGGCCTCAACTATGGCTACACCTTC; cdr3_aa: CASSLSLEGLNYGYTF
clone_size: NA; j_call: TRBJ1-5; d_call: NA; v_call: TRBV19; cdr3_nt: TGTGCCAGTAGCCTTCTCTCGGGGAGGGGCAATCAGCCCCAGCATTTT; cdr3_aa: CASSLLSGRGNQPQHF
clone_size: NA; j_call: TRBJ2-3; d_call: TRBD2; v_call: TRBV6-1; cdr3_nt: TGTGCCAGCTCAAACAGCGGGGGACCTCAAGGAGATACGCAGTATTTT; cdr3_aa: CASSNSGGPQGDTQYF
clone_size: NA; j_call: TRBJ1-1; d_call: NA; v_call: TRBV11-2; cdr3_nt: TGTGCCAGCAGCTTCCCCGGCGGAGGCACTGAAGCTTTCTTT; cdr3_aa: CASSFPGGGTEAFF
clone_size: NA; j_call: TRBJ1-5; d_call: TRBD1; v_call: TRBV6-2/TRBV6-3; cdr3_nt: TGTGCCAGCAGTTACTCCACGACAGGGTTCAATCAGCCCCAGCATTTT; cdr3_aa: CASSYSTTGFNQPQHF
clone_size: NA; j_call: TRBJ2-5; d_call: TRBD2; v_call: TRBV2; cdr3_nt: TGTGCCAGCCGTGGGGTAGCGGGGGGGCGGCAAGAGACCCAGTACTTC; cdr3_aa: CASRGVAGGRQETQYF
clone_size: NA; j_call: TRBJ1-1; d_call: NA; v_call: TRBV20-1; cdr3_nt: TGCAGTGCTTGGGGTACAATGGGGGACACTGAAGCTTTCTTT; cdr3_aa: CSAWGTMGDTEAFF
clone_size: NA; j_call: TRBJ1-6; d_call: NA; v_call: TRBV6-1; cdr3_nt: TGTGCCAGCAGTCGAGGGTCCTTCTCGGTTACCAATTCACCCCTCCACTTT; cdr3_aa: CASSRGSFSVTNSPLHF
clone_size: few; j_call: TRBJ1-1; d_call: NA; v_call: TRBV19; cdr3_nt: TGTGCCAGTACCAGGGTACCTCAAGCGAACACTGAAGCTTTCTTT; cdr3_aa: CASTRVPQANTEAFF
clone_size: NA; j_call: TRBJ2-1; d_call: NA; v_call: TRBV7-2; cdr3_nt: TGTGCCACCAAAACCGGGCGAGGGGAGGTAGGTGAGCAGTTCTTC; cdr3_aa: CATKTGRGEVGEQFF
clone_size: NA; j_call: TRBJ2-7; d_call: TRBD2; v_call: TRBV6-2/TRBV6-3; cdr3_nt: TGTGCCAGCACTCTAGGGCCCAGCGGGGGGTCTTACGAGCAGTACTTC; cdr3_aa: CASTLGPSGGSYEQYF
clone_size: few; j_call: TRBJ2-1; d_call: NA; v_call: TRBV19; cdr3_nt: TGTGCCAGTAGGGTCGGGACTGTTTCCAATGAGCAGTTCTTC; cdr3_aa: CASRVGTVSNEQFF
clone_size: NA; j_call: TRBJ1-1; d_call: NA; v_call: TRBV29-1; cdr3_nt: TGCAGCGTTGAAGATAACTGGGGGCAGGAGGCTTTCTTT; cdr3_aa: CSVEDNWGQEAFF
clone_size: few; j_call: TRBJ1-5; d_call: NA; v_call: TRBV18; cdr3_nt: TGTGCCAGCTCAGGGACGGACTCTAATCAGCCCCAGCATTTT; cdr3_aa: CASSGTDSNQPQHF
clone_size: NA; j_call: TRBJ2-7; d_call: TRBD1; v_call: TRBV19; cdr3_nt: TGTGCCAGTAGTATGATCGGGACAGGGTCCTCCTCCTACGAGCAGTACTTC; cdr3_aa: CASSMIGTGSSSYEQYF
clone_size: few; j_call: TRBJ2-1; d_call: TRBD2; v_call: TRBV12-3/TRBV12-4; cdr3_nt: TGTGCCAGCAGTTTCGGTGGGGGGGCCTACAATGAGCAGTTCTTC; cdr3_aa: CASSFGGGAYNEQFF
clone_size: NA; j_call: TRBJ2-3; d_call: NA; v_call: TRBV12-5; cdr3_nt: TGTGCTAGTGGTTTGTCCGGCGCAGATACGCAGTATTTT; cdr3_aa: CASGLSGADTQYF
clone_size: NA; j_call: TRBJ2-5; d_call: NA; v_call: TRBV20-1; cdr3_nt: TGCAGTGCTAGGGCTGAGGGGGGGCGAGAGACCCAGTACTTC; cdr3_aa: CSARAEGGRETQYF
clone_size: few; j_call: TRBJ2-2; d_call: TRBD2; v_call: TRBV7-6; cdr3_nt: TGTGCCAGCAGCAAGTCTAGCGGGGGGATAACGGACACCGGGGAGCTGTTTTTT; cdr3_aa: CASSKSSGGITDTGELFF
clone_size: NA; j_call: TRBJ2-3; d_call: TRBD2; v_call: TRBV12-3/TRBV12-4; cdr3_nt: TGTGCCAGCAGACATAGCGGGGGTGATACGCAGTATTTT; cdr3_aa: CASRHSGGDTQYF
clone_size: few; j_call: TRBJ2-5; d_call: NA; v_call: TRBV20-1; cdr3_nt: TGCAGTGGAGGGGCACTCGGAAACCAAGAGACCCAGTACTTC; cdr3_aa: CSGGALGNQETQYF
clone_size: NA; j_call: TRBJ1-2; d_call: NA; v_call: TRBV5-5; cdr3_nt: TGTGCCAGCAGCTTGGCGGGGGTGGACTATGGCTACACCTTC; cdr3_aa: CASSLAGVDYGYTF
clone_size: NA; j_call: TRBJ1-4; d_call: NA; v_call: TRBV27; cdr3_nt: TGTGCCAGCAGTTTACATAGGGCGGCTAATGAAAAACTGTTTTTT; cdr3_aa: CASSLHRAANEKLFF
clone_size: few; j_call: TRBJ2-1; d_call: NA; v_call: TRBV6-2/TRBV6-3; cdr3_nt: TGTGCCAGCAGCCCGCTCAATGAGCAGTTCTTC; cdr3_aa: CASSPLNEQFF
clone_size: NA; j_call: TRBJ1-2; d_call: NA; v_call: TRBV19; cdr3_nt: TGTGCCCAAAAAAGAGGGAATGGCTACACCTTC; cdr3_aa: CAQKRGNGYTF
clone_size: NA; j_call: TRBJ1-5; d_call: NA; v_call: TRBV6-2/TRBV6-3; cdr3_nt: TGTGCCACCACGGACGTTAATAGCAATCAGCCCCAGCATTTT; cdr3_aa: CATTDVNSNQPQHF
clone_size: NA; j_call: TRBJ1-1; d_call: TRBD1; v_call: TRBV25-1; cdr3_nt: TGTGCCAGCAGTGAACAAAGGACAGGGAGAGGAGTCACTGAAGCTTTCTTT; cdr3_aa: CASSEQRTGRGVTEAFF
clone_size: NA; j_call: TRBJ1-3; d_call: NA; v_call: TRBV7-9; cdr3_nt: TGTGCCAGCAGCGCATCGGGGCTCTCTGGAAACACCATATATTTT; cdr3_aa: CASSASGLSGNTIYF
clone_size: once; j_call: TRBJ2-1; d_call: NA; v_call: TRBV12-3/TRBV12-4; cdr3_nt: TGTGCCAGCAGTTATGGGGGGGCACCCTACAATGAGCAGTTCTTC; cdr3_aa: CASSYGGAPYNEQFF
clone_size: NA; j_call: TRBJ2-2; d_call: TRBD2; v_call: TRBV20-1; cdr3_nt: TGCAGTGCTAGAGACTTACTAGCGGGGGGCCGAGGGGAGCTGTTTTTT; cdr3_aa: CSARDLLAGGRGELFF
clone_size: few; j_call: TRBJ1-1; d_call: NA; v_call: TRBV5-1; cdr3_nt: TGCGCCAGCAGCCTGGATCCGGTGAACACTGAAGCTTTCTTT; cdr3_aa: CASSLDPVNTEAFF
clone_size: NA; j_call: TRBJ2-3; d_call: NA; v_call: TRBV20-1; cdr3_nt: TGCAGTGCTAGATCTAGCACAGATACGCAGTATTTT; cdr3_aa: CSARSSTDTQYF
clone_size: few; j_call: TRBJ1-5; d_call: TRBD1; v_call: TRBV4-1; cdr3_nt: TGCGCCAGCAGCCAAGAAGAAGGGACAGCCTTTACGAATCAGCCCCAGCATTTT; cdr3_aa: CASSQEEGTAFTNQPQHF
clone_size: NA; j_call: TRBJ1-3; d_call: NA; v_call: TRBV21-1; cdr3_nt: TGTGCCAGCAGCAAAAGGGAGGGGACGGCTGGAAACACCATATATTTT; cdr3_aa: CASSKREGTAGNTIYF
clone_size: NA; j_call: TRBJ2-7; d_call: TRBD1; v_call: TRBV5-6; cdr3_nt: TGTGCCAGCAGCTTATTATCCGGGACAGGCCCGTACTACGAGCAGTACTTC; cdr3_aa: CASSLLSGTGPYYEQYF
clone_size: NA; j_call: TRBJ2-5; d_call: TRBD2; v_call: TRBV30; cdr3_nt: TGTGCCTGGACAAGACTAGCGAGTAATAGGGAGACCCAGTACTTC; cdr3_aa: CAWTRLASNRETQYF
clone_size: NA; j_call: TRBJ2-3; d_call: NA; v_call: TRBV2; cdr3_nt: TGTGCCAGCAGTGTACAGGCCGCTAGCACAGATACGCAGTATTTT; cdr3_aa: CASSVQAASTDTQYF
clone_size: few; j_call: TRBJ1-1; d_call: NA; v_call: TRBV5-1; cdr3_nt: TGCGCCAGCAGCTCCGCTCAGGGGAATGAAGCTTTCTTT; cdr3_aa: CASSSAQGNEAFF
clone_size: NA; j_call: TRBJ2-1; d_call: TRBD2; v_call: TRBV24-1; cdr3_nt: TGTGCCACCAGTGCCGGGACTAGCGGGGGGGCCCCCAATGAGCAGTTCTTC; cdr3_aa: CATSAGTSGGAPNEQFF